Listed here are 8 T cell receptor beta chains from one sample, sequenced in a study of T cell responses to AZD1222 COVID-19 vaccine. Data came from immunoSEQ multiplex PCR; TCRdb stores just in-frame clones and leaves some out. This sample yields 95,000 to 110,000 clones, of which around nine tenths are seen a single time; 6.2% belongs to the top ten. Sequences were derived from peripheral blood, sampled 28 days after the second AZD1222 dose. The receptors were sampled from an adult who received the AZD1222 COVID-19 vaccine.

The CDR3: CASSQGMIRGTEAFF. The DNA for the CDR3 is TGTGCCAGCAGCCAAGGAATGATCAGGGGCACTGAAGCTTTCTTT. V is TRBV3-1 (or the pseudogene TRBV3-2) and J is TRBJ1-1; the D gene is possibly TRBD1 (6 bases). The CDR3 has 15 amino acids. Trimming took 1 base from V and 4 from J, leaving 13 bases between them. The V gene's germline CDR1 is LGHDT and CDR2 YNNKEL (reference sequence).

V is TRBV12-3 or TRBV12-4 and J is TRBJ1-1; D gene ambiguous. V was pared by 2 bases and J by 6 bases, with 7 bases between. The CDR3 spans 12 residues. The CDR3 DNA reads as TGTGCCAGCAGTTTATTAGGGTCTGAAGCTTTCTTT. Amino acid sequence: CASSLLGSEAFF.

The chain recombines TRBV10-2 with TRBJ2-7; D perhaps matches TRBD2 (6 bases). V was shortened by 4 bases and J by 1 base, with 14 bases between the two germline ends. CDR1 and CDR2 (germline): WSHSY, SAAADI. The CDR3 loop spans 15 amino acids. The chain's CDR3 is CASSGGGAKSYEQYF. CDR3 nucleotide sequence: TGCGCCAGCAGTGGTGGAGGGGCCAAGTCCTACGAGCAGTACTTC.

The J gene is TRBJ1-1, the V gene TRBV28, with 8 bases matching TRBD1. Germline CDR1 is MDHEN and CDR2 is SYDVKM. After removal of 6 bases from V and 5 bases from J, the junction contained 11 bases not matched to a gene. The CDR3 loop spans 15 amino acids. CDR3 sequence reads: CASSRIQGARTEAFF. The CDR3 region has the DNA TGTGCCAGCAGCCGTATCCAGGGGGCTAGGACTGAAGCTTTCTTT.

J is TRBJ2-7 and V is TRBV7-9; the D is unclear. CDR1 and CDR2 (germline): SEHNR, FQNEAQ (reference sequence). The CDR3 runs to 17 residues. With 1 base removed from V and 5 bases from J, the gap between germline ends came to 21 bases. The CDR3 spells CASSLDSSASWRHEQYF. For the CDR3, the DNA is TGTGCCAGCAGCTTAGATTCTTCGGCATCCTGGCGGCACGAGCAGTACTTC.

The chain carries TRBV9 and TRBJ2-4; TRBD1 is a possible D gene (6 bases). The V gene lost 0 bases and the J gene lost 7 bases, with 17 bases spanning the gap. This CDR3 is 16 amino acids long. CDR1 is SGDLS, CDR2 YYNGEE, per germline. The CDR3 sequence is CASSVELGAGVNIQYF. DNA for the CDR3: TGTGCCAGCAGCGTAGAGTTGGGGGCCGGGGTTAACATTCAGTACTTC. The whole variable domain, remainder taken from reference TRBV9 and TRBJ2-4, is DSGVTQTPKHLITATGQRVTLRCSPRSGDLSVYWYQQSLDQGLQFLIQYYNGEERAKGNILERFSAQQFPDLHSELNLSSLELGDSALYFCASSVELGAGVNIQYFGAGTRLSVL.

The chain recombines TRBV3-1 (or the pseudogene TRBV3-2) with TRBJ1-2; D gene unclear. CDR1 LGHDT and CDR2 YNNKEL come from the germline V gene (reference sequence). The CDR3 is 16 residues long. V shed 0 bases and J shed 0 bases, with 11 bases lying between them. CDR3 protein: CASSQDGGTTNYGYTF. The CDR3 DNA is TGTGCCAGCAGCCAAGATGGAGGAACTACTAACTATGGCTACACCTTC.

This chain connects TRBV30 to TRBJ1-1, with 7 positions matching TRBD1. The ends lost 7 bases at V and 0 bases at J; junction bases unmatched: 20. The germline V gene has CDR1 GTSNPN and CDR2 SVGIG (reference sequence). This CDR3 has 18 residues. The CDR3 DNA is TGTGCCTCTTCCCGTCCGGGACAGAGCAGTTCCATGAACACTGAAGCTTTCTTT. This gives the protein CASSRPGQSSSMNTEAFF. The whole variable domain, remainder taken from reference TRBV30 and TRBJ1-1, is SQTIHQWPATLVQPVGSPLSLECTVEGTSNPNLYWYRQAAGRGLQLLFYSVGIGQISSEVPQNLSASRPQDRQFILSSKKLLLSDSGFYLCASSRPGQSSSMNTEAFFGQGTRLTVV.